A single TCR beta chain is shown here with its context. What antigen it recognizes has not been identified. Base qualities are not at hand, and no much larger clone is one base apart. The germline V gene sets CDR1 to MNHEY and CDR2 to SVGAGI. The CDR3 contains 13 residues, cysteine and phenylalanine counted. The retained sequence is limited to the CDR3, 39 bases, with the frame set at the first base. A distance of 12 bases separates the germline ends of V and J, which lose 7 bases and 5 bases respectively. Using the deep immunoSEQ assay, TCR CDR3 regions were amplified from genomic DNA by multiplex PCR. Extracted genomic DNA from each cell subset was distributed evenly across all wells of several immunoSEQ 96-well plates, and each plate was treated as a replicate. For sorted subsets, around 200 ng genomic DNA, equal to 25,000 to 35,000 T cell genomes, was loaded into each replicate PCR. Purified libraries were quantified with a Qubit 3.0 fluorometer, sized on a Bioanalyzer 2100, and re-quantified with the KAPA Library Quantification kit. A separate single-read 150-cycle Illumina NextSeq 550 flow cell was used to sequence each immunoSEQ 96-well plate. As for the authors' bioinformatics: Because the immunoSEQ output included only junctional sequences and no quality scores, the filtering could not be the same as the filtering used for full-length reads. Sequences were annotated with PyIR, a Python wrapper for IgBLAST v1.9, and V/J genes and CDR3 were assigned using IMGT germline references. Reads with weak V/J assignments (E-value above 1e-6), missing CDR3, stop codons, out-of-frame junctions, or ambiguous translated residues were removed. V3J clonotypes were defined as sequences sharing an identical inferred V gene, J gene, and CDR3 amino acid sequence. Percentage overlap between repertoires was calculated by dividing the number of shared unique clonotypes by the size of the smaller repertoire. Richness of each repertoire was evaluated using RTK rarefaction, the Chao1 estimator, and Recon v2.1 estimates of unobserved clonotypes. Generation probabilities for all TCRbeta clonotypes obtained by the gDNA method from several donors were computed using OLGA. Here the immuneACCESS table is served through TCRdb, limited to in-frame sequences with V and J called. Missing clones are a known gap in these copies; in checked studies unresolved V genes cover under half, and the rest lacks a known reason. The V and J calls and clone size are taken from that table; D and trimming were inferred from the DNA. In all, the sample holds roughly 1.5 million clones, and around 98% of those were seen once. Jointly, the top ten make up about 0.45% of the sample.

These data come from a study of shared clonotypes between healthy human individuals (dated by TCRdb to 2020 to 2021). Notes on the research overall: The cohort included three men and a couple of women between 18 and 49 years of age. Per donor, three plates each were used for CD4 naive and CD4 memory, two for CD8 naive, and one for CD8 memory. Per donor, leukapheresis produced somewhere between about 0.8 and 9 billion PBMCs. The study deeply sequenced blood TCR repertoires of about 5 healthy adults to estimate repertoire size and the extent of clonotype sharing between individuals. To increase sequencing depth and limit assay-specific biases, different laboratories used diverse techniques to prepare libraries and sequence TCR repertoires. The research as a whole found: The genetic and exposure-history diversity represented was limited by the small number of donors. Pairwise subsampling indicated that sequencing depth was expected to affect the degree of clonotype sharing among donors. Rarefaction of sorted-subset datasets indicated incomplete sequencing despite the large sequencing depth. Only blood was sampled, and tissue TCR repertoires likely differ from those in blood. Larger estimated clonotype richness was generally found for naive subsets than for memory subsets. Sharing across a handful of donors was observed for around 5% of naive CD4, less than 4% of naive CD8, 2% to 2.5% of memory CD4, and about 0.4% of memory CD8 clonotypes. Compared with non-shared clonotypes, clonotypes shared by all four sorted-subset donors had higher generation probabilities.

Healthy HIV-negative adults with no recently reported acute infections or vaccinations were included as donors. Every donor was a Caucasian adult living in Nashville, Tennessee, USA. CD4+ T cells were enriched by magnetic negative selection, after which naive cells were positively selected on CD45RA and the negative fraction was taken as the memory subset. Blood was obtained by leukapheresis, after which PBMCs were separated by Ficoll-Histopaque density gradient centrifugation and cryopreserved in liquid nitrogen vapor phase. Purity and quantity of every magnetically sorted T cell population were checked by analytical flow cytometry. Genomic DNA was isolated from each sorted fraction and quantified by UV absorbance on a Nanodrop 2000c.

The rearrangement joined TRBV6-5 to TRBJ2-1; the D gene remains uncertain. The sequence was obtained from a man aged 30 to 39 in good health. The sample comprised naive CD4+ T cells sorted from blood. The cell subset or site label on this specimen signifies: CD45RA+ positively selected. The CDR3 is CASNRNTDNEQFF. The DNA sequence reads TGTGCCAGCAACCGAAACACGGACAATGAGCAGTTCTTC.